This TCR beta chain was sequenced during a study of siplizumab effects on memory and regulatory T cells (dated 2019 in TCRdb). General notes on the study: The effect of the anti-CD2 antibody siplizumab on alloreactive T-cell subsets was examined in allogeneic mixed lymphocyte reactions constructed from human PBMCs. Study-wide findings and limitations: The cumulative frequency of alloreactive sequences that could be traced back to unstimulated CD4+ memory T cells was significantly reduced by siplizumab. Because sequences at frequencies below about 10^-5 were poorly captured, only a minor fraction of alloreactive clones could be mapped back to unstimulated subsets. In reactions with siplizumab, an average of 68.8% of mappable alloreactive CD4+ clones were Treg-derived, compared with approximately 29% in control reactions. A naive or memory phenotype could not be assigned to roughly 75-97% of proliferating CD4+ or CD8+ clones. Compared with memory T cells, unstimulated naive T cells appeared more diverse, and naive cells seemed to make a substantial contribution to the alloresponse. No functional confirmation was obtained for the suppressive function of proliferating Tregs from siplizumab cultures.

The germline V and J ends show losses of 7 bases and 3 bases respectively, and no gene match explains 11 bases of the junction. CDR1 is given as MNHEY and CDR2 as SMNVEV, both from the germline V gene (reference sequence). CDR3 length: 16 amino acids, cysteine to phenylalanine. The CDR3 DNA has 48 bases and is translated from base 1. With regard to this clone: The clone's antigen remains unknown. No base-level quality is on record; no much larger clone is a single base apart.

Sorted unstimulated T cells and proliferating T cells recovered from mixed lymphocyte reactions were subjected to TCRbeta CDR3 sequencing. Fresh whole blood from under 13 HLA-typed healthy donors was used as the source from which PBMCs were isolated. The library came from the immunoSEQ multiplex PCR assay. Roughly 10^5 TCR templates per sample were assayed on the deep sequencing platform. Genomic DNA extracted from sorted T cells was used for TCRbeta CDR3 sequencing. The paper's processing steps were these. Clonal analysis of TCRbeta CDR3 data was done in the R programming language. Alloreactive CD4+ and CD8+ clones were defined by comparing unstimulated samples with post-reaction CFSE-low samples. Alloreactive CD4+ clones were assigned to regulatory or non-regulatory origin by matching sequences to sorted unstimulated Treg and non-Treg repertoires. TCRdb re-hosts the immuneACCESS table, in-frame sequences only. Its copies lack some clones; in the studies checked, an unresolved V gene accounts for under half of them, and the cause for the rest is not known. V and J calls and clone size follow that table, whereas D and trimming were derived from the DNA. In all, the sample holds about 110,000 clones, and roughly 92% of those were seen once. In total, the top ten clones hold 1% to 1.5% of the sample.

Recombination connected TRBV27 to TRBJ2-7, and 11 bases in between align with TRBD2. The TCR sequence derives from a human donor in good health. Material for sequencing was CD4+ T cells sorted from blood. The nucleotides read TGTGCCAGCACCCCAAGAGCTAGCGGGAGGATCTACGAGCAGTACTTC. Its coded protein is CASTPRASGRIYEQYF.